These 2 T cell receptor beta chains share one sample of origin, sequenced in a study of T cells in Graves' hyperthyroidism and ophthalmopathy. There were TCR beta CDR3 regions amplified from RNA transcripts. Using the HTBI primer set, a first-round RT-PCR was run on the TCR CDR3. Via MiXCR, TCRdb re-called the multiplex PCR reads, giving one row per CDR3 protein. The sample holds about 400,000 distinct CDR3 sequences; roughly 14% are singletons and the top ten take 25% to 35%. Material for sequencing was blood. These receptors were collected from a woman in her late teens or twenties with Graves' hyperthyroidism that later progressed to Graves' ophthalmopathy.

This clonotype was detected ten times or more. The chain uses TRBV28 and TRBJ2-7; 8 positions agree with TRBD1. CDR1 is MDHEN, CDR2 SYDVKM, per germline. The V segment lost 3 bases and the J segment 1 base; nucleotides outside the gene matches: 5. The CDR3 is 15 residues long. CDR3 coding DNA: TGTGCCAGCAGTTTTGGACAGGGCGCTTCCTACGAGCAGTACTTC. This translates into CASSFGQGASYEQYF.

The chain couples TRBV15 to TRBJ2-1; TRBD2 agrees at 9 bases. Germline V gene data show CDR1 as LNHNV and CDR2 as YYDKDF (reference sequence). The V and J ends lost 2 bases and 0 bases, in that order; junction bases with no gene match: 5. The CDR3 runs 17 residues. CDR3 loop: CATSRNLAGSSYNEQFF. CDR3 DNA sequence: TGTGCCACCAGCAGAAACCTAGCGGGGAGCTCCTACAATGAGCAGTTCTTC.